These 9 T cell receptor beta chains were all obtained from the same sample, sequenced in a study of shared clonotypes between healthy human individuals. Assay: immunoSEQ multiplex PCR; the TCRdb copy retains only in-frame clones and omits some. The sample comprises hundreds of thousands of clones, approximately 74% of which are singletons, and approximately 1.8% rests with the top ten. The specimen sequenced was memory CD4+ T cells sorted from blood. Subset noted: CD45RA-negative fraction. These receptors were obtained from a woman aged 25 to 39 in good health.

The V gene is TRBV7-9, the J gene TRBJ2-7; the D gene is possibly TRBD1 (5 bases). The germline V gene has CDR1 SEHNR and CDR2 FQNEAQ (reference sequence). V was clipped by 5 bases and J by 9 bases, with 14 bases between them. The CDR3 loop spans 12 amino acids. The CDR3 here is CASSADTRTQYF. As DNA, the CDR3 is TGTGCCAGCAGCGCGGACACCCGAACGCAGTACTTC.

This clone was detected only once. The V call is TRBV5-4, the J call TRBJ1-1; 8 bases match TRBD1. CDR1 and CDR2 from the germline V gene are SGHNT and YYREEE (reference sequence). V shed 4 bases, J shed 0 bases, and the junction held 5 bases outside the gene matches. There are 15 residues in the CDR3. CDR3 DNA: TGTGCCAGCAGCGCCCGGACAGGGATGAACACTGAAGCTTTCTTT. Its protein is CASSARTGMNTEAFF. Full variable domain (outside the CDR3, taken from reference TRBV5-4 and TRBJ1-1): ETGVTQSPTHLIKTRGQQVTLRCSSQSGHNTVSWYQQALGQGPQFIFQYYREEENGRGNFPPRFSGLQFPNYSSELNVNALELDDSALYLCASSARTGMNTEAFFGQGTRLTVV.

The V call is TRBV6-5, the J call TRBJ1-3; perhaps TRBD1 as D (5 bases). The CDR3 consists of 14 residues. The V and J ends lost 7 bases and 2 bases respectively, with 12 bases between them. Germline CDR1 and CDR2: MNHEY and SVGAGI. CDR3 nucleotides: TGTGCCAGCACCCCGGGGGGGACTGGAAACACCATATATTTT. As protein: CASTPGGTGNTIYF.

This clone has just a few counts. CDR3 sequence: CASSRTRHQPQHF. For the CDR3, the DNA is TGTGCCAGCAGTCGCACCCGCCATCAGCCCCAGCATTTT. The chain has TRBV6-5 and TRBJ1-5, with no clear D. The CDR3 consists of 13 residues. CDR1 is MNHEY, CDR2 SVGAGI, per germline. Trimming removed 5 bases at V and 5 bases at J, with 10 bases between.

The chain has TRBV5-1 and TRBJ1-1; D ambiguous. The V and J ends lost 4 bases and 1 base respectively, with 17 bases between them. Germline CDR1 is SGHRS and CDR2 is YFSETQ. This CDR3 is built from 16 residues. The CDR3 here is CASSPKISGRNTEAFF. Written as DNA, the CDR3 is TGCGCCAGCAGCCCGAAAATATCGGGTAGGAACACTGAAGCTTTCTTT.

This chain links TRBV6-5 with TRBJ1-1; D uncertain. The germline gives CDR1 MNHEY, CDR2 SVGAGI. Between the trimmed V and J ends, which lost 4 bases and 1 base, there was a span of 7 bases. This CDR3 has 13 amino acids. CDR3 nucleotides: TGTGCCAGCAGTTTTACAGAGAACACTGAAGCTTTCTTT. Amino acid sequence: CASSFTENTEAFF.

The CDR3 loop reads CASRIAGAETQYF. The CDR3 DNA follows: TGCGCCAGCCGTATAGCGGGAGCGGAGACCCAGTACTTC. This chain joins TRBV5-1 and TRBJ2-5, with 9 bases lining up with TRBD2. The germline gives CDR1 SGHRS, CDR2 YFSETQ. The ends lost 7 bases at V and 5 bases at J; junction bases unmatched: 6. The CDR3 is made up of 13 amino acids.

This clone was seen a handful of times. V and J are TRBV23-1 and TRBJ2-1; no firm D call. TRBV23-1 is sorted into the ORF group, with uncertain function. The CDR3 length is 19 residues. V was trimmed by 4 bases and J by 8 bases, leaving 30 bases between them. The CDR3 loop reads CASSRSGSRDKGECDEQFF. The CDR3 DNA follows: TGCGCCAGCAGTCGATCCGGTAGTAGGGATAAGGGTGAATGCGATGAGCAGTTCTTC.

This clone showed up just once. The genes are TRBV11-2 and TRBJ2-7; possible D gene TRBD2, 5 bases. The CDR3 runs 17 residues. From germline, CDR1 is SGHAT and CDR2 FQNNGV. Trimming pared 0 bases from V and 0 bases from J, leaving 15 bases between. The CDR3 protein is CASSLDRGGRSSYEQYF. CDR3 nucleotides: TGTGCCAGCAGCTTAGATCGGGGTGGGCGGAGCTCCTACGAGCAGTACTTC.